This record covers a single T cell receptor (beta chain). Trimming cost V 5 bases and J 7 bases; bases outside gene matches: 10. This CDR3 has 15 residues. Germline V lookup: CDR1 SGHNT, CDR2 YENEEA. This sample was included in a study of blood T cell repertoires in COVID-19. Generated by immunoSEQ multiplex PCR, the TCRdb table keeps only in-frame clones and is missing some. The sample consists of some 460,000 clones, roughly 85% of them appearing once. The cohort comprised adults aged about 18 to 100 years residing in 20 to 25 US areas. Clinical history reported by participants formed the basis on which cohorts were assigned.

Sequencing was done on a sample of PBMCs or T cells enriched from blood (not recorded which). The receptor was isolated from a woman younger than 30 with acute COVID-19. This chain joins TRBV11-3 and TRBJ2-2; 7 nucleotides agree with TRBD1. The CDR3 DNA reads TGTGCCAGCAGCCAAGATCACAGGGACAGCGGGGAGCTGTTTTTT. Its protein is CASSQDHRDSGELFF.